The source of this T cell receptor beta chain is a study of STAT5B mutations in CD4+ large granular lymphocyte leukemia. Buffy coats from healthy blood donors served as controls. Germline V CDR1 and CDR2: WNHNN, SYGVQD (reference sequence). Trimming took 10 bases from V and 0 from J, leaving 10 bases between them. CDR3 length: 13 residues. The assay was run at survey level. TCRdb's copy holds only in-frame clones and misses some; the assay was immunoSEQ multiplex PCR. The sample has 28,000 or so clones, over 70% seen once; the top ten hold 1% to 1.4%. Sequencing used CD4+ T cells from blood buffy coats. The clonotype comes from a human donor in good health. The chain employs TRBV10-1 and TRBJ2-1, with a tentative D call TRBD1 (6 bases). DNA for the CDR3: TGCGCCATTGAAGGGGGCTCCTACAATGAGCAGTTCTTC. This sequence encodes CAIEGGSYNEQFF.